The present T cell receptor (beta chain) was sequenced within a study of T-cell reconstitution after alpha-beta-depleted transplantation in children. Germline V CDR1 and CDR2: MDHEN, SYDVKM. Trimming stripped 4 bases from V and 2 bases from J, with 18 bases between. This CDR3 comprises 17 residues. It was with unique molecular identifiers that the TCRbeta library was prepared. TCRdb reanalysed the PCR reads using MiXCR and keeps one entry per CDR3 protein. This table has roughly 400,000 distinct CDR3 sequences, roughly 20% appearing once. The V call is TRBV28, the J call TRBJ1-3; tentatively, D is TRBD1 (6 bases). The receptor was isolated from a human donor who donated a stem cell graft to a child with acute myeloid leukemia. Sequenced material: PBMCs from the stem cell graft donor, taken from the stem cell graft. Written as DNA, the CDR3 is TGTGCCAGCAGTTCCCTAGAGGGGGGAATGGCTGGAAACACCATATATTTT. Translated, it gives CASSSLEGGMAGNTIYF. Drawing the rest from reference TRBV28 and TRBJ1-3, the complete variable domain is DVKVTQSSRYLVKRTGEKVFLECVQDMDHENMFWYRQDPGLGLRLIYFSYDVKMKEKGDIPEGYSVSREKKERFSLILESASTNQTSMYLCASSSLEGGMAGNTIYFGEGSWLTVV.